The sequence of this T cell receptor beta chain was determined in a study of T cell repertoires in cytomegalovirus infection (dated by TCRdb to between 2017 and 2020). Some background on the complete study: The HLA type of each donor mattered for the analysis, because public TCR beta signatures pointed to carriage of CMV infection along with the matching HLA type. Broader findings and caveats from the paper: In both this cohort and an independent cohort of more than 350 donors, the cumulative frequency of public TCR beta family members distinguished carriers of CMV infection plus the relevant HLA type. The ex vivo response was dominated by HLA-C-restricted CMV-specific TCR beta clonotypes, and the single most frequent clonotype in two of eight donors was supplied by these HLA-C-restricted clonotypes.

Counted from cysteine to phenylalanine, this CDR3 has 14 amino acids. This entry keeps only the CDR3 DNA: 42 bases, framed from base 1. Trimming takes 6 bases off V and 1 base off J; junction bases not matched to a gene: 5. Taken from the germline V gene, the CDR1 and CDR2 loops are SQVTM and ANQGSEA. TCRdb shows the sequencer as Illumina HiSeq 1500. TCRdb itself trimmed the public reads at Q25 with fastp, ran MiXCR and retained productive beta chains. Duplicate CDR3 protein sequences are folded into a single record with the most common DNA and genes. The sample records about 180,000 distinct CDR3 sequences, about an eighth of which are singletons. About a quarter of the sample rests with the top ten. Details on this clonotype: This clone's antigen is unknown. Per-base quality was not reported, and no clone a single base away is much larger than it.

The V and J segments used are TRBV29-1 and TRBJ2-7; TRBD2 agrees with 11 junctional bases. The sample consisted of PBMCs. The TCR comes from a human donor in good health (CMV status not recorded). Some clones in this sample may be carry-over from other donors' samples. Here is the DNA: TGCAGCGTACGTCGGACTAGCGGGTCCTACGAGCAGTACTTC. It translates as CSVRRTSGSYEQYF.